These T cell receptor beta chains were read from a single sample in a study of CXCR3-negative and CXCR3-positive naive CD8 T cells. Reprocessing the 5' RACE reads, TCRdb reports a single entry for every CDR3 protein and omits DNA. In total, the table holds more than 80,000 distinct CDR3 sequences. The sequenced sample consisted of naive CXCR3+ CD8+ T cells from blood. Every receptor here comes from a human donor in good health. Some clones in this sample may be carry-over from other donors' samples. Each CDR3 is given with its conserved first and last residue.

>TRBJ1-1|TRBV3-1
CASSQDWAVEAFF
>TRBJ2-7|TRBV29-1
CSVGAGISYEQYF
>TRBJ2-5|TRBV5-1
CASSLVPSLEVQETQYF
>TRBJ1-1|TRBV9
CASSVGQGRTEAFF
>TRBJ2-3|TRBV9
CASSVGTGLAVPDTQYF
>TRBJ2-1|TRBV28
CASSPPMAGVSEEQFF
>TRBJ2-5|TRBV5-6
CASSFSSQETQYF
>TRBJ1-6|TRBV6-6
CASSYSYSGDPNSPLHF
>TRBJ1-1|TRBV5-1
CASRASGSTEAFF
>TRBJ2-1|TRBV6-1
CASSLIGPIYNEQFF
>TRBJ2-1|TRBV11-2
CASSLGRVEQFF
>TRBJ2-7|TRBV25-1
CASSHRGGSYEQYF
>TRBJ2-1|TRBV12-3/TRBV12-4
CASDLAGNYNEQFF
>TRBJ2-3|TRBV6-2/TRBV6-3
CASNPLAGGSTDTQYF
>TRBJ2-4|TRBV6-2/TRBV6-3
CASTSLVLAKNIQYF
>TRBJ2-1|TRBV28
CASSPGSLNNEQFF
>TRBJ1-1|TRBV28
CASSRDGDEAFF
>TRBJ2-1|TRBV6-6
CASSYGYEQFF
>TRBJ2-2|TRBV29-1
CSVHRETGELFF
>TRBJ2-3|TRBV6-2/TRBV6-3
CASSLGLKGAGDTQYF
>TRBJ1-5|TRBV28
CASGLRLSGYQPQHF
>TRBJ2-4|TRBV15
CATSSKIAKNIQYF
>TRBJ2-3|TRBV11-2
CASIAPETSGGSDTQYF